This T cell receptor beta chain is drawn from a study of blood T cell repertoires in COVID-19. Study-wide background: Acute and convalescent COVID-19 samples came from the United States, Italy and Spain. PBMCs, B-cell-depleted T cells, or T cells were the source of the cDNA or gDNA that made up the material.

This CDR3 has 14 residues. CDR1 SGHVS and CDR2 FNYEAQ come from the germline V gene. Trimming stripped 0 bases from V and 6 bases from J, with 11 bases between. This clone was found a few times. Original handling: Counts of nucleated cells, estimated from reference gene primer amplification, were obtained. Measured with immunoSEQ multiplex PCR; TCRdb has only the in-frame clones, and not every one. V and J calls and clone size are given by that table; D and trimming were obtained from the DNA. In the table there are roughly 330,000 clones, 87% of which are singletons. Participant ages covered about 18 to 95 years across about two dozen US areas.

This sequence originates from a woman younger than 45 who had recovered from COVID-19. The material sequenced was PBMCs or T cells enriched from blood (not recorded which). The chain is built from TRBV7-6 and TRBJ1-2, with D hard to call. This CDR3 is CASSLAPGYDGYTF. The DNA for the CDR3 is TGTGCCAGCAGCTTAGCACCGGGGTATGATGGCTACACCTTC.